The 26 T cell receptor beta chains below come from one sample, sequenced in a study of blood T cells in healthy people across ages. For the second PCR, which ran for about 7 to 11 cycles, a sample-barcoded 5' primer and a J-beta primer mix were used. MiXCR, applied by TCRdb to the 5' RACE reads, yields one record per CDR3 protein. Here the sample spans over a million distinct CDR3 sequences, about 40% being singletons. The sequencing sample was made of blood. The receptors stem from a woman between 18 and 30 years old in good health.

The rearrangement joins TRBV4-1 to TRBJ2-1; TRBD1 matches at 9 bases. Germline V CDR1 and CDR2: MGHRA, YSYEKL. The CDR3 runs to 16 residues. The trim removed 2 bases at V and 1 base at J, leaving 3 bases unmatched. The CDR3, as DNA: TGCGCCAGCAGCCAAACCGGGACAGGGTCCTACAATGAGCAGTTCTTC. As protein: CASSQTGTGSYNEQFF.

V usage is TRBV25-1 and J usage is TRBJ1-2; a possible D gene is TRBD1 (6 bases). The ends were cut back, 6 bases at V and 3 bases at J, with 14 bases in the middle. There are 14 residues in the CDR3. Germline CDR1 is MGHDK and CDR2 is SYGVNS. Here the CDR3 DNA reads TGTGCCAGCAGCAAACAGGGCCGAGACTATGGCTACACCTTC. It encodes CASSKQGRDYGYTF.

The chain joins TRBV15 to TRBJ2-1; 7 bases are shared with TRBD2. CDR3 size: 17 residues. CDR1 and CDR2 from the germline V gene are LNHNV and YYDKDF (reference sequence). The V and J ends lost 4 bases and 8 bases, in that order; junction bases with no gene match: 17. DNA of the CDR3: TGTGCCACCAGCAACTCTGGGAGAGAGCGGGGTTGGGATGAGCAGTTCTTC. It encodes CATSNSGRERGWDEQFF.

The chain couples TRBV20-1 to TRBJ2-5; D gene ambiguous. Trimming took 6 bases from V and 7 from J, leaving 12 bases between them. Per the germline V gene, CDR1 is DFQATT and CDR2 is SNEGSKA (reference sequence). The CDR3 has 11 amino acids. CDR3 sequence reads: CSAAEGGTQYF. The CDR3 region has the DNA TGCAGTGCAGCCGAAGGTGGGACCCAGTACTTC.

This rearrangement joins TRBV7-2 to TRBJ1-5; D may be TRBD1 (6 bases). Trimming cost V 5 bases and J 3 bases, with 11 bases left between them. Germline values: CDR1 SGHTA, CDR2 FQGNSA. The CDR3 has 14 amino acids. The CDR3 nucleotides read TGTGCCAGCAGCCTGGGGGCCACCAATCAGCCCCAGCATTTT. It translates to CASSLGATNQPQHF.

This clonotype was picked up a small number of times. The chain employs TRBV14 and TRBJ1-5; 8 bases line up with TRBD1. CDR3 length: 15 amino acids. Losses at the gene ends were 6 bases for V and 1 base for J; bases not matched to a gene: 5. Germline V gene sequence: CDR1 SGHDN, CDR2 FVKESK. The CDR3 is CASRIQGVSNQPQHF. The DNA for the CDR3 is TGTGCCAGCAGGATACAGGGGGTAAGCAATCAGCCCCAGCATTTT.

This clonotype is a singleton in its sample. The chain has TRBV30 and TRBJ1-1; D is undetermined. V was cut by 2 bases and J by 2 bases, with 9 bases left in between. CDR3 size: 13 residues. CDR1 is GTSNPN, CDR2 SVGIG, per germline (reference sequence). The CDR3 bases are TGTGCCTGGAGTTTCGGGGTCAACACTGAAGCTTTCTTT. It specifies CAWSFGVNTEAFF.

The genes are TRBV11-2 and TRBJ2-7; no definite D call. From germline, CDR1 is SGHAT and CDR2 FQNNGV. The CDR3 is 14 residues long. Between the trimmed V and J ends, which lost 0 bases and 6 bases, there was a span of 12 bases. The CDR3 sequence: CASSLDYGFREQYF. The CDR3 region has the DNA TGTGCCAGCAGCTTAGATTATGGATTCCGCGAGCAGTACTTC.

The chain is built from TRBV5-1 and TRBJ2-5; D not resolved. The CDR3 length is 14 residues. Germline V lookup: CDR1 SGHRS, CDR2 YFSETQ. V lost 3 bases and J 5 bases, leaving 14 bases between the germline ends. The CDR3 here is CASSSGGVGETQYF. The CDR3 bases are TGCGCCAGCAGCTCAGGCGGTGTCGGGGAGACCCAGTACTTC.

There are a few counts of this clonotype. The J gene is TRBJ2-4, the V gene TRBV6-1, with 7 bases fitting TRBD2. The tail of the sequence fits TRBJ2-5 better, so the J call may be wrong. CDR1 is MNHNS, CDR2 SASEGT, per germline. There are 15 residues in the CDR3. The CDR3 spells CASSKLATIQETQYF. The CDR3 nucleotides are TGTGCCAGCAGTAAACTAGCGACCATCCAAGAGACCCAGTACTTC.

This clonotype was observed a handful of times. The chain uses TRBV10-3 and TRBJ2-6; D possibly corresponds to TRBD1 (6 bases). Per germline, CDR1 ENHRY and CDR2 SYGVKD. The CDR3 covers 17 residues. V was trimmed by 6 bases and J by 0 bases, leaving 15 bases between them. CDR3 sequence: CAIRKGDTSSGANVLTF. In nucleotides, the CDR3 is TGTGCCATCAGGAAGGGGGACACCTCCTCTGGGGCCAACGTCCTGACTTTC.

The V and J genes are TRBV7-8 and TRBJ2-1, with a possible D match to TRBD2 (6 bases). Germline V gene lookup returns CDR1 SGHVS and CDR2 FQNEAQ. Trimming cost V 1 base and J 8 bases, with 15 bases left between them. The CDR3 length is 15 residues. This CDR3 reads CASSLVGGLADEQFF. In DNA, the CDR3 is TGTGCCAGCAGCTTAGTAGGTGGCTTAGCGGATGAGCAGTTCTTC.

The chain carries TRBV7-9 and TRBJ2-3; 7 nucleotides agree with TRBD2. The CDR3 totals 17 residues. From germline, CDR1 is SEHNR and CDR2 FQNEAQ (reference sequence). J gave up 5 bases and V 5 bases, and 16 bases lay outside the gene matches. CDR3 DNA sequence: TGTGCCAGCAGCCCCCCGGGTGCGGGAGATCGGAGAGATACGCAGTATTTT. The encoded protein is CASSPPGAGDRRDTQYF.

The gene calls are TRBV27 and TRBJ1-6; no firm D call. The V and J ends lost 4 bases and 8 bases respectively, with 12 bases between them. This CDR3 comprises 14 residues. Germline-derived CDR1 and CDR2 are MNHEY and SMNVEV (reference sequence). The CDR3 DNA is TGTGCCAGCAGTTCGGGGAGCGTTGATTCACCCCTCCACTTT. Protein sequence: CASSSGSVDSPLHF.

The chain has TRBV6-6 and TRBJ1-5, with a weak D call TRBD1 (5 bases). Trimming stripped 5 bases from V and 0 bases from J, with 14 bases between. The CDR3 loop spans 16 amino acids. Germline CDR1 and CDR2: MNHNY and SVGAGI (reference sequence). The CDR3 coding sequence is TGTGCCAGCAGTCCGGGGGTCCTTTATAGCAATCAGCCCCAGCATTTT. It specifies CASSPGVLYSNQPQHF.

This clonotype was seen a few times. J is TRBJ2-7 and V is TRBV7-9; D is undetermined. The CDR3 contains 12 residues. The germline V gene has CDR1 SEHNR and CDR2 FQNEAQ (reference sequence). Trimming left V 5 bases short and J 5 bases short, with 10 bases between. The CDR3 DNA reads TGTGCCAGCAGCCCCGGTAGTAACGAGCAGTACTTC. Translation gives CASSPGSNEQYF.

The V and J genes are TRBV28 and TRBJ1-5, with unresolved D. With 8 bases removed from V and 0 bases from J, the gap between germline ends came to 2 bases. The germline CDR1 and CDR2 sequences are MDHEN and SYDVKM. The CDR3 extends over 11 amino acids. In DNA form, the CDR3 reads TGTGCCAGCTGTAGCAATCAGCCCCAGCATTTT. Its protein product is CASCSNQPQHF.

This sequence joins TRBV6-4 and TRBJ2-1, with 9 nucleotides matching TRBD2. Per the germline V gene, CDR1 is MRHNA and CDR2 is SNTAGT. The CDR3 covers 15 residues. The V gene end was trimmed by 5 bases and the J gene end by 5 bases; junction bases not matched to a gene: 7. The CDR3 region has the DNA TGTGCCAGCAGTCCCAGACTAGCGGCTCACAATGAGCAGTTCTTC. This sequence encodes CASSPRLAAHNEQFF.

The gene calls are TRBV2 and TRBJ1-5; weak D call: TRBD1 (5 bases). This CDR3 is 18 amino acids long. V lost 6 bases, J lost 4 bases, and 25 bases lay in between. Germline-derived CDR1 and CDR2 are SNHLY and FYNNEI. The CDR3: CASSVIPTEQGRNQPQHF. The CDR3 nucleotides read TGTGCCAGCAGCGTTATTCCGACAGAGCAAGGGCGAAATCAGCCCCAGCATTTT.

This clonotype showed up just a few times. The V gene is TRBV5-6, the J gene TRBJ1-2; D gene unclear. The germline V and J ends were trimmed by 0 bases and 7 bases, with 13 bases remaining between them. CDR1 is SGHDT, CDR2 YYEEEE, per germline. This CDR3 has 14 amino acids. The CDR3 sequence: CASSLEVQAGGYTF. CDR3 in DNA: TGTGCCAGCAGCTTGGAAGTGCAGGCAGGTGGCTACACCTTC. Using reference TRBV5-6 and TRBJ1-2 for the parts outside the CDR3, the full variable domain is DAGVTQSPTHLIKTRGQQVTLRCSPKSGHDTVSWYQQALGQGPQFIFQYYEEEERQRGNFPDRFSGHQFPNYSSELNVNALLLGDSALYLCASSLEVQAGGYTFGSGTRLTVV.

The V call is TRBV9, the J call TRBJ2-7, with 8 bases lining up with TRBD1. CDR3 length equals 15 residues. Germline V gene lookup returns CDR1 SGDLS and CDR2 YYNGEE. V dropped 3 bases and J dropped 3; count of bases not matched to a gene: 8. CDR3 in DNA: TGTGCCAGCAGCGCCTGGCCGGGACAGGTCTACGAGCAGTACTTC. It yields the protein CASSAWPGQVYEQYF.

The J gene is TRBJ2-3, the V gene TRBV3-1; D might be TRBD1 or TRBD2, each matching 5 bases. Germline loops: CDR1 LGHDT, CDR2 YNNKEL (reference sequence). The CDR3 runs to 14 residues. V lost 6 bases and J lost 3, with 13 bases in between. The CDR3 DNA follows: TGTGCCAGCAGTAATAAGGGGAGTACAGATACGCAGTATTTT. This sequence encodes CASSNKGSTDTQYF.

This clonotype was seen only a few times. The chain links TRBV6-6 to TRBJ2-3; no clear D gene. V was shortened by 0 bases and J by 2 bases, with 9 bases between the two germline ends. Germline CDR1 MNHNY, CDR2 SVGAGI (reference sequence). The CDR3 totals 15 residues. CDR3 DNA: TGTGCCAGCAGTTACTCGCGGATACTCACAGATACGCAGTATTTT. This codes for CASSYSRILTDTQYF.

This chain links TRBV20-1 with TRBJ1-2; TRBD1 agrees at 9 bases. With V trimmed by 8 bases and J by 6 bases, 10 bases remained unmatched. The CDR3 length is 13 residues. Germline CDR1 is DFQATT and CDR2 is SNEGSKA (reference sequence). CDR3 sequence (DNA): TGCAGTCCGAGGACAGGGGCGGAGGATGGCTACACCTTC. Its protein product is CSPRTGAEDGYTF.

This chain links TRBV6-1 with TRBJ2-1, with D unclear. The V gene lost 4 bases and the J gene lost 9 bases, with 7 bases spanning the gap. CDR1 MNHNS and CDR2 SASEGT come from the germline V gene. The CDR3 has 11 residues. CDR3 sequence: CASSVASEQFF. CDR3 sequence (DNA): TGTGCCAGCAGTGTGGCCTCTGAGCAGTTCTTC.

Only a few counts were recorded for this clonotype. This sequence joins TRBV24-1 and TRBJ1-2; TRBD1 matches 8 bases. Trimming at V came to 4 bases and at J to 8 bases, leaving 8 bases not matched to a gene. From germline, CDR1 is KGHDR and CDR2 SFDVKD. This CDR3 has 14 residues. CDR3 nucleotides: TGTGCCACCAGTGACCCGGGACAGGCGCGCGGCTACACCTTC. This encodes CATSDPGQARGYTF.